This TCR beta chain was observed in a study of liver allograft versus peripheral blood T cells. Study context: Peripheral blood of the recipients supplied T cell receptor repertoires that were compared with those in transplanted livers. General observations from the study: Peripheral blood reportedly held T cell receptor repertoires that differed from those inside liver allografts.

The germline V gene encodes CDR1 DFQATT and CDR2 SNEGSKA (reference sequence). Trimming pared 6 bases from V and 0 bases from J, leaving 27 bases between. The CDR3 consists of 19 residues. Note on this clonotype: Its target is unknown.

TCRdb ran MiXCR on the reads and lists one entry per CDR3 protein. The table shows some 16,000 distinct CDR3 sequences, with 22% occurring only once. This clonotype was obtained from a human patient who had a liver transplant. Some T cells may arise from the graft donor. This rearrangement joins TRBV20-1 to TRBJ1-5; the D gene is possibly TRBD1 (6 bases). CDR3 loop: CSARGSLAGKNYSNQPQHF. The CDR3 DNA is TGCAGTGCCAGGGGAAGTTTGGCAGGGAAAAATTATAGCAATCAGCCCCAGCATTTT.